One T cell receptor (beta chain) is described in this entry. The lymph nodes were axillary draining lymph nodes from breast cancer patients. One entry per CDR3 protein results from TCRdb running MiXCR on the multiplex PCR reads. The table records fewer than 150,000 distinct CDR3 sequences, 20% to 25% of them present only once. This sample was included in a study of breast tumors, draining lymph nodes, adjacent tissues. The CDR3 sequence is 13 residues long. The ends were cut back, 4 bases at V and 2 bases at J, with 6 bases in the middle. Germline V gives CDR1 LNHDA, CDR2 SQIVND (reference sequence). The clonotype was recovered from a female donor with breast cancer. Some clones in this sample may be carry-over from other donors' samples. The rearrangement links TRBV19 to TRBJ1-5, with D perhaps matching TRBD1 (6 bases). Sequencing was carried out using axillary lymph node tissue. The CDR3 is CASSNRGNQPQHF. The CDR3, as DNA: TGTGCCAGTAGTAACAGGGGCAATCAGCCCCAGCATTTT.